The source of this TCR beta chain is a study of human T cells and chemical hapten exposure. Study-level background: Patients' scalps got diphenylcyclopropenone weekly throughout the roughly 23-week study. TCR yields differed between samples (mainly from small differences in pooled library volume).

Germline lookup yields CDR1 SGHNT and CDR2 YYREEE (reference sequence). CDR3 length: 14 residues. With 6 bases clipped from V and 13 bases from J, the junction kept 16 bases outside the gene matches. Original processing notes: Counting gave a median of about 89,000 TCRs per sample, with values ranging from roughly 20,000 to 700,000. MiXCR, applied by TCRdb to the RACE reads, yields one record per CDR3 protein. The authors' filters were not applied to this entry. The repertoire includes more than 85,000 distinct CDR3 sequences, 8% to 13% of them detected once, and under 2.5% sits in the top ten. This sample's time point: patch test 2, 6 weeks after DPC sensitization. Treatment here: therapeutic diphenylcyclopropenone sensitization with weekly scalp DPC. The drawing of blood occurred before each patch test was applied.

The clonotype comes from a man between 35 and 55 years old with alopecia areata. Some clones in this sample may be carry-over from other donors' samples. Source: whole blood, taken in connection with sensitization to the hapten diphenylcyclopropenone (DPC). V gene TRBV5-4 combines with J gene TRBJ1-2, with 9 bases fitting TRBD1. CDR3 in DNA: TGTGCCAGCACATCCGGGACAGGGATGCCCACTGCCACCTTC. As protein: CASTSGTGMPTATF.